This T cell receptor beta chain was sequenced for a study of cytomegalovirus exposure and HLA in healthy donors. Overall study results and limits: In vitro work confirmed that a few CMV-associated chains recognize CMV antigens. Listed as cytomegalovirus-associated were 150 or so TCR beta chains.

This clone was found a few times. The antigen remains undetermined. After removal of 5 bases from V and 9 bases from J, the junction contained 10 bases not matched to a gene. Germline V gene data show CDR1 as SGHRS and CDR2 as YFSETQ. The CDR3 runs to 15 residues. The PCR ran on 60 Vbeta and 13 Jbeta primers. Sequenced by immunoSEQ multiplex PCR; TCRdb stores in-frame clones only, minus some. The sample records about 190,000 clones, more than 75% being singletons. The sequencing sample was made of PBMCs. The chain is built from TRBV5-1 and TRBJ2-3; 12 bases are a match to TRBD2. The receptor comes from a man in his forties or fifties in good health and CMV-seropositive. The DNA of the CDR3 is TGCGCCAGCAGAGCTAGCGGGGGGGCCCCGGTCACGCAGTATTTT. This codes for CASRASGGAPVTQYF.